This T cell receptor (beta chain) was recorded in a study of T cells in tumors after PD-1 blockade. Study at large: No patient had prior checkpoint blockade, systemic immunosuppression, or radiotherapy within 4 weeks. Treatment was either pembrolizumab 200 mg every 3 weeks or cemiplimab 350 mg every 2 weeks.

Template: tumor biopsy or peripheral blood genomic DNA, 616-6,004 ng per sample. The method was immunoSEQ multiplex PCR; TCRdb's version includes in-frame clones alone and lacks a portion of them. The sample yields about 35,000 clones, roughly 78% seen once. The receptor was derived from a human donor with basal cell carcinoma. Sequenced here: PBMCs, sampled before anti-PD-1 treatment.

The chain's CDR3 is CASSLDGTQRSYEQYF. CDR3 in DNA: TGCGCCAGCAGCTTGGATGGGACCCAGAGATCCTACGAGCAGTACTTC. V gene TRBV5-1 combines with J gene TRBJ2-7; D may match TRBD1 or TRBD2 (5 bases each). This CDR3 comprises 16 residues. CDR1 SGHRS and CDR2 YFSETQ come from the germline V gene. V was clipped by 0 bases and J by 1 base, with 14 bases between them.